The clone carrying this T cell receptor beta chain was recorded many times. What it recognizes is unknown. The data originate from a study of breast tumors, draining lymph nodes, adjacent tissues. General study findings and limits: Findings are consistent with lymph node origin and intratumoral expansion of most tumor T cells.

A single record per CDR3 protein comes from TCRdb applying MiXCR to the multiplex PCR reads. Of approximately 40,000 distinct CDR3 sequences in the sample, over 30% are singletons; the top ten hold approximately 11%. This CDR3 spans 14 amino acids. V gave up 3 bases and J gave up 8 bases, with 17 bases separating them. Germline lookup yields CDR1 SQVTM and CDR2 ANQGSEA. The source of this sequence is a female donor with breast cancer. Some clones in this sample may be carry-over from other donors' samples. The sequencing input was breast tumor tissue. V usage is TRBV29-1 and J usage is TRBJ2-1; D tentatively fits TRBD1 or TRBD2 (5 bases each). The CDR3 nucleotides read TGCAGCGTTGATGGGGACGTAGGCCTCCATGAGCAGTTCTTC. Translation gives CSVDGDVGLHEQFF.